Listed here are 5 T cell receptor beta chains from one sample, sequenced in a study of control samples from healthy donors and cancer patients. Profiled with immunoSEQ multiplex PCR; TCRdb holds only in-frame clones, not every one. This sample has more than 85,000 clones, with roughly 91% found just once. The sequenced sample consisted of blood. The receptors were sampled from a woman between 50 and 59 years old in good health.

The genes are TRBV5-1 and TRBJ2-3; D could derive from TRBD1 or TRBD2 (5 bases each). This CDR3 region has 16 residues. Germline V gene sequence: CDR1 SGHRS, CDR2 YFSETQ. V was trimmed by 5 bases and J by 4 bases, leaving 20 bases between them. CDR3 loop: CASRTDPGPAADTQYF. In nucleotides, the CDR3 is TGCGCCAGCAGAACGGACCCGGGACCAGCAGCAGATACGCAGTATTTT.

The chain links TRBV5-1 to TRBJ2-5; TRBD2 might be the D (6 bases). CDR1 and CDR2 (germline): SGHRS, YFSETQ. The CDR3 sequence is 15 residues long. V lost 4 bases to trimming and J lost 2 bases, with 15 bases between them. The CDR3 sequence is CASSGRTDLQETQYF. CDR3 bases: TGCGCCAGCAGCGGGAGGACGGACCTTCAAGAGACCCAGTACTTC.

The chain has TRBV7-8 and TRBJ2-7; D gene ambiguous. The V gene lost 1 base and the J gene lost 2 bases, with 12 bases spanning the gap. The CDR3 length is 15 residues. Per the germline V gene, CDR1 is SGHVS and CDR2 is FQNEAQ. This CDR3 reads CASSLGPQGTYEQYV. The CDR3 bases are TGTGCCAGCAGCTTAGGCCCCCAAGGGACCTACGAGCAGTACGTC.

The rearrangement joins TRBV19 to TRBJ1-3; no clear D gene. The CDR3 covers 14 residues. CDR1 is LNHDA, CDR2 SQIVND, per germline (reference sequence). Deletions cut 8 bases from V and 0 bases from J, with 11 bases between. In DNA, the CDR3 is TGTGCCAGTGCTTATCCCGGCTCTGGAAACACCATATATTTT. Translating it yields CASAYPGSGNTIYF.

The chain combines TRBV4-1 with TRBJ1-1; D gene ambiguous. The CDR3 is made up of 15 amino acids. Deletions cut 4 bases from V and 1 base from J, with 13 bases between. Germline-derived CDR1 and CDR2 are MGHRA and YSYEKL. CDR3 residues: CASSPLGPGNTEAFF. CDR3 coding DNA: TGCGCCAGCAGCCCCCTAGGACCCGGGAACACTGAAGCTTTCTTT.